This TCR beta chain was captured by sequencing in a study of T cell responses to AZD1222 COVID-19 vaccine (dated by TCRdb to the early 2020s). Turning to the overall study: A total of roughly 240 trial participants underwent TCR sequencing, of whom 207 received two doses of AZD1222 and around 25 received two doses of the MenACWY control vaccine. Trial participants were enrolled by age into subgroups of 18-55, 56-69 and 70-plus years, and around 150, 28 and 57 TCR-sequenced participants, respectively, were included in these subgroups.

Of note for this clone: Its antigen remains unidentified. The record has no base qualities; no much larger clone is one base away.

The CDR3 spans 16 residues, from the cysteine through the phenylalanine. Solely the CDR3 DNA is kept, with 48 bases framed from the first base. From V the trimming removes 5 bases and from J it removes 8 bases, while the gene matches leave 16 bases of the junction unaccounted for. CDR1 SEHNR and CDR2 FQNEAQ were looked up in the germline V gene (reference sequence). According to the study, the label for this sample's time point signals: baseline before first vaccination. The meaning of the sample's treatment or condition label: meningococcal conjugate vaccine given as trial control. Vaccinee samples were obtained from the UK trials COV001 and COV002, which included a single-blind randomized controlled phase 2/3 trial of AZD1222 (ChAdOx1 nCoV-19) in healthy adults. Trial participant PBMC samples were collected at day 0 and day 28 after the second dose for TCRbeta chain sequencing. The CDR3 regions of human TCRbeta chains were analyzed by immunosequencing. As for the original processing: Repertoire TCRs were checked for matches against a reference library of SARS-CoV-2-specific TCRs that had been generated using the MIRA antigen-specificity platform. Breadth was defined as the fraction of unique TCRs that were SARS-CoV-2-associated. Depth was defined as the fraction of total T cells that were SARS-CoV-2-associated. Using the MIRA data, each spike-specific TCR was assigned both to the spike region to which the TCR was reactive and to a CD4 or CD8 class. Log10-transformed breadth and depth values were compared by one-way ANOVA with Sidak's multiple comparisons tests. In TCRdb, the immuneACCESS table is reduced to in-frame sequences with V and J assigned. These tables do not hold every clone; where another copy was compared, an unresolved V gene accounts for under half, and the others remain unexplained. From that table come the V and J calls and clone size; the DNA was used to work out D and trimming. The sample table holds 110,000 or so clones, of which 89% were seen once. Around 3.3% of the sample comes from the top ten.

Summary of the overall study and its limitations: Conclusions about previously exposed vaccinees were limited because only six AZD1222 recipients were SARS-CoV-2 seropositive at baseline. Spike-specific TCR breadth and depth rose significantly after two AZD1222 doses compared with day 0 and with MenACWY recipients. Reportedly, close to half of the unique spike-specific TCRs recognized epitopes lying outside the regions that are mutated in the B.1.351 and B.1.1.7 variants. No day 14 peak-response samples were available, so repertoires were characterized only after the peak T cell response. The vaccine-associated CD4 TCRs covered the entire spike protein, and the dominant responses fell in regions 160-218 and 743-854. Most participants were white British and females outnumbered males, and the authors suggested that clonal diversity may have been underestimated. The 56-69-year group was small, and its depth increase did not reach significance, likely because of low power.

The receptor's source is an adult in good health. The material sequenced was peripheral blood, taken on day 0 of MenACWY control vaccination. The receptor chain draws on TRBV7-9 and TRBJ1-1; 8 of the junction bases match TRBD1. The DNA sequence is TGTGCCAGCAGCGCCGAGCCCGGGACAGGCGCTAAAGAAGCTTTCTTT. Its protein is CASSAEPGTGAKEAFF.